These 8 T cell receptor beta chains originate from one sample sequenced in a study of blood T cell repertoires in COVID-19 (TCRdb year 2020). Library creation used the immunoSEQ multiplex PCR assay. The table comes from immuneACCESS by way of TCRdb, which keeps in-frame sequences with V and J called. Part of the clones is missing from these tables; in studies checked, under half for an unresolved V gene and the rest for unknown reasons. For this sample the table gives hundreds of thousands of clones, of which roughly nine tenths were detected only once. The ten largest clonotypes hold 0.95% to 1.2% of the sample. The material sequenced was PBMCs or T cells enriched from blood (not recorded which). Source of these receptors: a young man who had recovered from COVID-19.

The chain is built from TRBV28 and TRBJ2-7; TRBD1 might be the D (5 bases). The V and J ends lost 6 bases and 3 bases respectively, with 15 bases between them. This CDR3 spans 14 amino acids. The germline gives CDR1 MDHEN, CDR2 SYDVKM. The CDR3 region is CASSHNSGFYEQYF. CDR3 DNA sequence: TGTGCCAGCAGCCACAACTCAGGGTTCTACGAGCAGTACTTC.

J is TRBJ2-6 and V is TRBV5-1; 10 positions match TRBD1. CDR1 is SGHRS, CDR2 YFSETQ, per germline. Unmatched junction bases numbered 9, after V lost 6 bases and J lost 0 bases. This CDR3 is 18 amino acids long. The CDR3 region is CASNRDRGPYSGANVLTF. DNA of the CDR3: TGCGCCAGCAATAGGGACAGGGGCCCATACTCTGGGGCCAACGTCCTGACTTTC.

J is TRBJ1-6 and V is TRBV7-9; no firm D call. Germline-derived CDR1 and CDR2 are SEHNR and FQNEAQ (reference sequence). CDR3 length: 15 amino acids. V lost 5 bases, J lost 7 bases, and 15 bases lay in between. CDR3 bases: TGTGCCAGCAGCCATGAGAGGGCTGTGAATTCACCCCTCCACTTT. Residues: CASSHERAVNSPLHF.

This chain joins TRBV7-9 and TRBJ2-5, with D unresolved. This CDR3 has 15 residues. Germline CDR1 SEHNR, CDR2 FQNEAQ (reference sequence). V gave up 1 base and J gave up 4 bases, with 13 bases separating them. CDR3 nucleotide sequence: TGTGCCAGCAGCTTAGGGCCCAGCTCAGGAGAGACCCAGTACTTC. This sequence encodes CASSLGPSSGETQYF.

The chain couples TRBV14 to TRBJ2-7; the D is unclear. V gave up 4 bases and J gave up 3 bases, with 19 bases separating them. Germline CDR1 reads SGHDN; CDR2 reads FVKESK. The CDR3 runs to 16 residues. The CDR3 DNA follows: TGTGCCAGCAGCCCATTATTCCCGGCTAGTATCTACGAGCAGTACTTC. Its translation is CASSPLFPASIYEQYF.

The gene calls are TRBV2 and TRBJ2-1; 10 nucleotides agree with TRBD2. In germline, CDR1 is SNHLY, CDR2 FYNNEI. The CDR3 covers 17 residues. The J segment lost 3 bases and the V segment lost 6 bases, leaving 11 bases of the junction unmatched. CDR3: CASSQQKLAGFYNEQFF. CDR3 nucleotide sequence: TGTGCCAGCAGCCAGCAAAAACTAGCGGGATTCTACAATGAGCAGTTCTTC.

This chain joins TRBV6-2 or TRBV6-3 and TRBJ2-5; unclear D gene. The CDR3 runs to 14 residues. The V gene's germline CDR1 is MNHEY and CDR2 SVGEGT. V lost 5 bases to trimming and J lost 0 bases, with 10 bases between them. The CDR3, as DNA: TGTGCCAGCAGTGCCCTCAGTGACCAAGAGACCCAGTACTTC. Translating gives CASSALSDQETQYF.

This chain links TRBV5-1 with TRBJ1-5; TRBD1 agrees at 7 bases. This CDR3 is built from 16 residues. The V and J ends lost 0 bases and 4 bases, in that order; junction bases with no gene match: 7. Looked up from germline, CDR1 is SGHRS and CDR2 is YFSETQ. The CDR3 loop reads CASSLVGTAENQPQHF. Here the CDR3 DNA reads TGCGCCAGCAGCTTGGTAGGGACAGCTGAGAATCAGCCCCAGCATTTT.